These 28 T cell receptor beta chains share one sample of origin, sequenced in a study of blood T cell repertoires in COVID-19. Assay used: immunoSEQ multiplex PCR; TCRdb lists only in-frame clones, some missing. The sample records 180,000 or so clones, about 87% being singletons. The sequenced sample consisted of peripheral blood. The receptors were sampled from a man aged 35 to 55 with active or convalescent COVID-19.

V is TRBV30 and J is TRBJ1-1; the D is unclear. Trimming shortened V by 3 bases and J by 0 bases, and 5 bases separated the two germline ends. Germline V gene sequence: CDR1 GTSNPN, CDR2 SVGIG (reference sequence). The length of the CDR3 is 12 residues. The CDR3 sequence: CAWRSMNTEAFF. CDR3 DNA sequence: TGTGCCTGGAGGTCAATGAACACTGAAGCTTTCTTT.

The rearrangement links TRBV11-2 to TRBJ2-7; TRBD2 might be the D (7 bases). Trimming removed 1 base from V and 3 bases from J, with 10 bases in between. The CDR3 length is 14 residues. In germline, CDR1 is SGHAT, CDR2 FQNNGV. CDR3 protein: CASSLGGGGYEQYF. CDR3 nucleotide sequence: TGTGCCAGCAGCTTAGGCGGGGGCGGCTACGAGCAGTACTTC.

The chain is built from TRBV6-2 or TRBV6-3 and TRBJ2-1; 7 positions match TRBD2. Trimming cost V 6 bases and J 1 base; bases outside gene matches: 15. Looked up from germline, CDR1 is MNHEY and CDR2 is SVGEGT. This CDR3 contains 18 residues. The CDR3 spells CASSSPGGGGLSYNEQFF. In DNA form, the CDR3 reads TGTGCCAGCAGCTCCCCAGGTGGGGGGGGGTTATCCTACAATGAGCAGTTCTTC.

The chain couples TRBV6-6 to TRBJ1-6; 7 nucleotides line up with TRBD1. Germline trimming cut 5 bases from V and 9 bases from J; bases unmatched to any gene: 25. CDR1 and CDR2 from the germline V gene are MNHNY and SVGAGI (reference sequence). The CDR3 extends over 20 amino acids. As DNA, the CDR3 is TGTGCCAGCAGTCTGACTTTGAGGACAGGAGACCCTTCGGGACGTTCACCCCTCCACTTT. This encodes CASSLTLRTGDPSGRSPLHF.

The chain combines TRBV6-5 with TRBJ1-1; TRBD1 agrees at 11 bases. V dropped 3 bases and J dropped 4; count of bases not matched to a gene: 4. CDR1 MNHEY and CDR2 SVGAGI come from the germline V gene. The CDR3 has 15 residues. Written as DNA, the CDR3 is TGTGCCAGCAGTTATACGGGACAGGGGGGCACTGAAGCTTTCTTT. It translates to CASSYTGQGGTEAFF.

The rearrangement uses TRBV28 and TRBJ1-5; D is undetermined. Germline V gene sequence: CDR1 MDHEN, CDR2 SYDVKM. Between the trimmed V and J ends, which lost 4 bases and 4 bases, there was a span of 5 bases. The CDR3 runs 12 residues. As DNA, the CDR3 is TGTGCCAGCAGTTCCGGGAATCAGCCCCAGCATTTT. Translating it yields CASSSGNQPQHF.

The genes are TRBV7-9 and TRBJ1-6; the match to TRBD1 covers 8 bases. J lost 8 bases, V lost 4 bases, and 4 bases had no gene match. The CDR3 sequence is 14 residues long. The V gene's germline CDR1 is SEHNR and CDR2 FQNEAQ (reference sequence). DNA of the CDR3: TGTGCCAGCAGCTATGGACAGGGCGATTCACCCCTCCACTTT. This sequence encodes CASSYGQGDSPLHF.

The genes are TRBV5-4 and TRBJ2-7, with 9 bases matching TRBD1. Germline V gene lookup returns CDR1 SGHNT and CDR2 YYREEE (reference sequence). V lost 0 bases to trimming and J lost 4 bases; unmatched junction nucleotides: 5. The CDR3 extends over 15 amino acids. This CDR3 is CASSLATGGGYEQYF. The CDR3 DNA sequence: TGTGCCAGCAGCTTGGCGACAGGGGGAGGGTACGAGCAGTACTTC.

This chain joins TRBV10-1 and TRBJ1-1; 9 bases fit TRBD1. The V gene's germline CDR1 is WNHNN and CDR2 SYGVQD (reference sequence). The length of the CDR3 is 16 residues. J was trimmed by 4 bases and V by 6 bases; bases with no gene match: 12. The CDR3 region has the DNA TGCGCCAGCAGCGCTAACAGGGGGCTGGGTGTCACTGAAGCTTTCTTT. This codes for CASSANRGLGVTEAFF.

This chain links TRBV3-1 (or the pseudogene TRBV3-2) with TRBJ1-2; TRBD1 matches at 7 bases. The CDR3 spans 17 residues. V trimming: 0 bases; J trimming: 0 bases; junction bases outside the gene matches: 7. The germline V gene encodes CDR1 LGHDT and CDR2 YNNKEL (reference sequence). The chain's CDR3 is CASSQDSPGTANYGYTF. CDR3 DNA: TGTGCCAGCAGCCAAGATAGCCCCGGGACAGCTAACTATGGCTACACCTTC.

V is TRBV5-6 and J is TRBJ1-2, with TRBD1 matching 7 bases. V lost 4 bases and J lost 5; bases outside the gene matches: 17. The CDR3 consists of 17 residues. CDR1 and CDR2 from the germline V gene are SGHDT and YYEEEE. Here the CDR3 reads CASSPERDSRSLYGYTF. The DNA of the CDR3 is TGTGCCAGCAGCCCGGAGAGGGACAGTCGATCCCTATATGGCTACACCTTC.

This clone appeared a single time. The gene calls are TRBV5-8 and TRBJ2-1; D is perhaps TRBD2 (5 bases). The CDR3 is made up of 15 amino acids. The V end lost 4 bases, the J end lost 5 bases, and 16 bases lay between the germline ends. Germline-derived CDR1 and CDR2 are SGHTS and YDEGEE. CDR3 in DNA: TGTGCCAGCAGCCTGACGGCGGGCGGTCACAATGAGCAGTTCTTC. It codes for CASSLTAGGHNEQFF.

This rearrangement joins TRBV5-4 to TRBJ1-1, with 8 bases lining up with TRBD1. Per germline, CDR1 SGHNT and CDR2 YYREEE (reference sequence). V was clipped by 4 bases and J by 3 bases; unmatched bases: 5. This CDR3 is 14 amino acids long. The CDR3 reads CASSNDRGYTEAFF. CDR3 DNA sequence: TGTGCCAGCAGCAACGACAGGGGCTACACTGAAGCTTTCTTT.

The chain carries TRBV18 and TRBJ1-3; D gene unclear. The CDR3 has 12 amino acids. Germline lookup yields CDR1 KGHSH and CDR2 LQKENI. Trimming cost V 3 bases and J 4 bases, with 4 bases left between them. Here the CDR3 DNA reads TGTGCCAGCTCACCCGCGGGAAACACCATATATTTT. Amino acids: CASSPAGNTIYF.

This sequence joins TRBV28 and TRBJ2-5; 7 bases align to TRBD1. This CDR3 contains 14 residues. Per the germline V gene, CDR1 is MDHEN and CDR2 is SYDVKM. Germline trimming cut 3 bases from V and 2 bases from J; bases unmatched to any gene: 3. CDR3: CASSLTGNQETQYF. The DNA for the CDR3 is TGTGCCAGCAGTTTGACAGGGAATCAAGAGACCCAGTACTTC.

The J gene is TRBJ1-2, the V gene TRBV28; tentatively, D is TRBD1 (5 bases). Germline CDR1 MDHEN, CDR2 SYDVKM. The CDR3 spans 13 residues. V was trimmed by 6 bases and J by 6 bases, leaving 14 bases between them. The CDR3 nucleotides are TGTGCCAGCAGGGTGGGAGGGGCGAATGGCTACACCTTC. It codes for CASRVGGANGYTF.

J is TRBJ2-5 and V is TRBV28; no definite D call. This CDR3 contains 13 residues. Deletions cut 10 bases from V and 5 bases from J, with 17 bases between. Germline lookup yields CDR1 MDHEN and CDR2 SYDVKM. The DNA of the CDR3 is TGTGCCACCACGAGCGTCAGCCTGGAGACCCAGTACTTC. Translating it yields CATTSVSLETQYF.

V is TRBV9 and J is TRBJ2-1; possible D gene TRBD2, 5 bases. The germline V gene encodes CDR1 SGDLS and CDR2 YYNGEE. V lost 0 bases to trimming and J lost 6 bases, with 13 bases between them. The CDR3 is made up of 15 amino acids. Here the CDR3 reads CASSVDGKRGNEQFF. The CDR3 DNA sequence: TGTGCCAGCAGCGTAGACGGGAAAAGAGGCAATGAGCAGTTCTTC.

The CDR3 loop reads CASSNRGVRTEAFF. In nucleotides, the CDR3 is TGTGCCAGCAGTAACAGGGGGGTAAGGACTGAAGCTTTCTTT. The chain joins TRBV6-5 to TRBJ1-1, with TRBD1 matching over 8 bases. V dropped 5 bases and J dropped 5; count of bases not matched to a gene: 7. CDR1 and CDR2 (germline): MNHEY, SVGAGI. The CDR3 runs 14 residues.

The chain uses TRBV30 and TRBJ2-1; D might be TRBD2 (5 bases). The V gene lost 1 base and the J gene lost 6 bases, with 10 bases spanning the gap. CDR1 and CDR2 (germline): GTSNPN, SVGIG (reference sequence). The CDR3 has 13 amino acids. This CDR3 reads CAWSGTRGNEQFF. In nucleotides, the CDR3 is TGTGCCTGGAGTGGGACTCGCGGCAATGAGCAGTTCTTC.

This clone was seen just once. The rearrangement links TRBV19 to TRBJ1-4; 9 nucleotides agree with TRBD1. Germline V gene sequence: CDR1 LNHDA, CDR2 SQIVND (reference sequence). The CDR3 is 15 amino acids. V shed 7 bases, J shed 7 bases, and the junction held 10 bases outside the gene matches. The CDR3 protein is CASTRPGTGSEKLFF. CDR3 coding DNA: TGTGCCAGTACTCGCCCCGGGACAGGGAGTGAAAAACTGTTTTTT.

This clone has just one count. The chain joins TRBV5-1 to TRBJ1-2, with 9 bases fitting TRBD1. The V segment lost 0 bases and the J segment 2 bases; nucleotides outside the gene matches: 8. Germline assignment: CDR1 SGHRS and CDR2 YFSETQ. This CDR3 contains 17 residues. The CDR3 is CASSLGPFGTGNYGYTF. The CDR3 bases are TGCGCCAGCAGCTTGGGACCTTTTGGGACAGGGAACTATGGCTACACCTTC.

The table lists this clone with a few counts. The chain links TRBV12-5 to TRBJ1-4; the D is unclear. The CDR3 is made up of 14 amino acids. V gave up 3 bases and J gave up 8 bases, with 13 bases separating them. The germline gives CDR1 LGHNT, CDR2 FRNRAP. The CDR3 here is CASGFDNLGEKLFF. The CDR3 DNA reads as TGTGCTAGTGGTTTCGACAACTTAGGCGAAAAACTGTTTTTT.

V is TRBV19 and J is TRBJ1-1, with 8 nucleotides matching TRBD1. CDR1 is LNHDA and CDR2 is SQIVND in the germline V gene (reference sequence). The ends lost 5 bases at V and 12 bases at J; junction bases unmatched: 11. There are 13 residues in the CDR3. CDR3 region: CASSSSRQGFSFF. Here the CDR3 DNA reads TGTGCCAGTAGTTCCTCAAGACAGGGGTTTTCTTTCTTT.

This chain links TRBV19 with TRBJ1-5; D call uncertain. Germline CDR1 LNHDA, CDR2 SQIVND (reference sequence). This CDR3 comprises 15 residues. Deletions cut 5 bases from V and 0 bases from J, with 11 bases between. The CDR3 reads CASSFIQSSNQPQHF. The CDR3 region has the DNA TGTGCCAGTAGTTTTATACAGAGTAGCAATCAGCCCCAGCATTTT.

J is TRBJ2-3 and V is TRBV5-1, with 7 bases matching TRBD1. The CDR3 covers 14 residues. Germline V gene lookup returns CDR1 SGHRS and CDR2 YFSETQ. The V gene end was trimmed by 4 bases and the J gene end by 2 bases; junction bases not matched to a gene: 4. The CDR3 bases are TGCGCCAGCAGCCCGGGACAGTTCACAGATACGCAGTATTTT. Residues: CASSPGQFTDTQYF.

This clone was observed a single time. J is TRBJ2-7 and V is TRBV5-6; D call uncertain. Trimming removed 2 bases from V and 2 bases from J, with 14 bases in between. CDR3 length equals 15 residues. Germline-derived CDR1 and CDR2 are SGHDT and YYEEEE. As DNA, the CDR3 is TGTGCCAGCAGCTTCTCCTGGGCACAGACCTACGAGCAGTACTTC. It translates to CASSFSWAQTYEQYF. Variable domain in full (rest from reference TRBV5-6 and TRBJ2-7): DAGVTQSPTHLIKTRGQQVTLRCSPKSGHDTVSWYQQALGQGPQFIFQYYEEEERQRGNFPDRFSGHQFPNYSSELNVNALLLGDSALYLCASSFSWAQTYEQYFGPGTRLTVT.

A remark on this clone: The sample carries other DNA sequences with the same CDR3. V is TRBV2 and J is TRBJ1-5, with D hard to call. V lost 4 bases, J lost 0 bases, and 4 bases lay in between. CDR1 SNHLY and CDR2 FYNNEI come from the germline V gene. This CDR3 has 13 amino acids. The CDR3 DNA follows: TGTGCCAGCAGTGGCGATAGCAATCAGCCCCAGCATTTT. This encodes CASSGDSNQPQHF.